The 27 T cell receptor beta chains below were found in one sample sequenced in a study of CD8+ T cells in alopecia areata. Cutaneous lymph nodes were pooled and cells sorted by CD4, CD8alpha, NKG2D, NKG2ACE and more. Extraction and reverse transcription of RNA yielded cDNA as the sequencing template. Sequenced by immunoSEQ multiplex PCR; TCRdb stores in-frame clones only, minus some. The sample is made up of under 350,000 clones, none counted only once. The sequenced sample was CD4+ T cells sorted from a lymph node. These receptors were taken from a C3H/HeJ mouse with alopecia areata. These mice share the MHC haplotype H2-k.

On this clone itself: Germline and genes: mouse. The read terminates 4 residues ahead of where the CDR3 ends, so the germline J gene completes it. The sample carries other DNA sequences with the same CDR3. J is TRBJ2-2 and V is TRBV1; D remains unclear. The CDR3 runs 14 residues. Trimming took 3 bases from V and 0 from J, leaving 5 bases between them. CDR1 and CDR2 from the germline V gene are NSQYPW and LRSPGD (reference sequence). Partial CDR3 DNA: TGCACCTGCAGTGCGCAAGCAAACACCGGG. It yields the protein CTCSAQANTG. The whole CDR3 protein is CTCSAQANTGQLYF.

This clone occurred many times. These gene names are mouse names. The read ends 4 residues early relative to the CDR3; the germline J gene fills the gap. The chain employs TRBV17 and TRBJ2-7; tentatively, D is TRBD1 (5 bases). Germline V gene lookup returns CDR1 MNHDT and CDR2 YYDKIL. The CDR3 is made up of 12 amino acids. CDR3 bases read: TGTGCTAGCAGTAAGGACACTTAT. It yields the protein CASSKDTY. In full, the CDR3 reads CASSKDTYEQYF.

This clone was recorded a few times. Genes and germline are mouse. The read ends 4 residues shy of where the CDR3 ends; the end is completed using the germline J gene. The V call is TRBV5, the J call TRBJ2-5, with TRBD1 identical over 9 bases. CDR1 is LGHNA and CDR2 is YNLKQL in the germline V gene (reference sequence). The CDR3 runs 14 residues. The chain's CDR3 is CASSQVDRGDTQYF. The CDR3 bases that were read are TGTGCCAGCAGCCAAGTGGACAGGGGAGAC.

This clone was seen a handful of times. Gene names are mouse gene names. The read is 4 residues too short to cover the CDR3 end, so that end is filled in from the germline J gene. The chain combines TRBV31 with TRBJ2-3, with 10 bases identical to TRBD2. The germline CDR1 and CDR2 sequences are GKSSPN and SITVG. V was pared by 0 bases and J by 3 bases, with 3 bases of the junction left unmatched. The CDR3 is 15 residues long. CDR3 DNA, as far as it was read: TGTGCCTGGAGTCTGCCTGGGGGGGCGGCAGAA. Encoded protein: CAWSLPGGAAE. The complete CDR3 protein is CAWSLPGGAAETLYF. Complete variable domain (other parts from reference TRBV31 and TRBJ2-3): AQTIHQWPVAEIKAVGSPLSLGCTIKGKSSPNLYWYWQATGGTLQQLFYSITVGQVESVVQLNLSASRPKDDQFILSTEKLLLSHSGFYLCAWSLPGGAAETLYFGSGTRLTVL.

In its sample, this clone was seen many times. Mouse gene names apply. The sequence runs out 4 residues before the end of the CDR3; the remainder is reconstructed from the germline J gene. The chain combines TRBV5 with TRBJ2-1; 7 nucleotides agree with TRBD2. The V gene end was trimmed by 1 base and the J gene end by 6 bases; junction bases not matched to a gene: 0. The CDR3 is 13 amino acids. From germline, CDR1 is LGHNA and CDR2 YNLKQL (reference sequence). CDR3 DNA (partial): TGTGCCAGCAGCCAAGGGGGGGGTGCT. Encoded protein: CASSQGGGA. The full CDR3 sequence reads CASSQGGGAEQFF.

As regards this clone: Any gene name here is a mouse gene name. The read stops 4 residues short of the end of the CDR3; the missing end is completed from the germline J gene. This rearrangement joins TRBV14 to TRBJ1-1, with a weak D call TRBD1 (5 bases). V was trimmed by 5 bases and J by 2 bases, leaving 13 bases between them. Germline V CDR1 and CDR2: SGHDT, FRDEAV. The CDR3 extends over 14 amino acids. The sequenced CDR3 bases are TGTGCCAGCAGCCCCATCACAGGTAACACA. Amino acid sequence: CASSPITGNT. The whole CDR3 sequence reads CASSPITGNTEVFF.

This clone showed up just a few times. The genes are named according to mouse. The CDR3 here is CASGDFGGQDTQYF. The covered CDR3 bases are TGTGCCAGCGGTGATTTTGGGGGCCAAGAC. The gene calls are TRBV13-2 and TRBJ2-5, with D possibly being TRBD2 (6 bases). The CDR3 extends 4 residues past the end of the read, so its final part is completed from the germline J gene. V lost 1 base, J lost 2 bases, and 8 bases lay in between. There are 14 residues in the CDR3. The V gene's germline CDR1 is NNHNN and CDR2 SYGAGS (reference sequence).

This clone was detected only a few times. The gene names here belong to mouse. The CDR3 end falls 4 residues outside the read, so it is completed with the germline J gene. The chain uses TRBV14 and TRBJ2-1; 7 nucleotides align to TRBD2. The germline gives CDR1 SGHDT, CDR2 FRDEAV. The CDR3 contains 14 residues. The DNA read from the CDR3 is TGTGCCAGCAGTTTCACGGGGGGGGTGGCT. Translation: CASSFTGGVA. The full-length CDR3 reads as CASSFTGGVAEQFF.

This clone turned up a few times. The gene symbols are mouse symbols. The read halts 4 residues ahead of the CDR3 end, with the missing end drawn from the germline J gene. This chain links TRBV1 with TRBJ1-1; D perhaps matches TRBD1 (6 bases). Trimming shortened V by 3 bases and J by 0 bases, and 11 bases separated the two germline ends. The germline V gene has CDR1 NSQYPW and CDR2 LRSPGD (reference sequence). CDR3 size: 15 residues. CDR3 in amino acids: CTCSATGTSNTEVFF. CDR3 DNA, as far as it was read: TGCACCTGCAGTGCCACCGGGACATCAAACACA.

There are a few counts of this clone. Gene names are the mouse ones. The CDR3 is cut off 4 residues early in the read; its end comes from the germline J gene. The sample holds other DNA sequences that translate to the same CDR3. This chain joins TRBV1 and TRBJ2-4, with D maybe TRBD2 (7 bases). V was clipped by 0 bases and J by 3 bases, with 10 bases between them. The CDR3 consists of 15 residues. CDR1 is NSQYPW and CDR2 is LRSPGD in the germline V gene (reference sequence). The chain's CDR3 is CTCSADSGGQNTLYF. CDR3 DNA (partial): TGCACCTGCAGTGCAGATTCGGGGGGCCAAAAC.

This clone was seen more than once but under ten times. Germline and genes here are mouse. The DNA read from the CDR3 is TGCACCTGCACCCCCGGGACAGGGGTTGGCACA. Residues: CTCTPGTGVGT. The CDR3, in full, reads CTCTPGTGVGTEVFF. The rearrangement links TRBV1 to TRBJ1-1; 10 bases map to TRBD1. The CDR3 goes on 4 residues after the read ends, and that part is filled in from the germline J gene. This CDR3 contains 15 residues. CDR1 is NSQYPW, CDR2 LRSPGD, per germline (reference sequence). V gave up 7 bases and J gave up 4 bases; unmatched junction bases: 9.

This clone was detected a few times. Mouse gene names and germline throughout. Sequencing ends 4 residues short of the CDR3 end; the germline J gene provides the rest. V usage is TRBV13-2 and J usage is TRBJ2-3; 7 bases match TRBD2. Unmatched junction bases numbered 0, after V lost 5 bases and J lost 3 bases. CDR1 and CDR2 from the germline V gene are NNHNN and SYGAGS (reference sequence). This CDR3 is built from 12 residues. The CDR3 protein is CASGLGAETLYF. Incomplete CDR3 DNA: TGTGCCAGCGGACTGGGGGCAGAA.

Concerning this clone itself: Mouse gene names and germline throughout. The read ends 4 residues before the CDR3 terminus; that terminus is restored from the germline J gene. J is TRBJ1-2 and V is TRBV5, with D possibly TRBD1 on 5 matching bases. CDR3 size: 14 residues. Between the trimmed V and J ends, which lost 4 bases and 3 bases, there was a span of 12 bases. Germline lookup yields CDR1 LGHNA and CDR2 YNLKQL (reference sequence). Here the CDR3 reads CASSPRRDDSDYTF. The covered CDR3 bases are TGTGCCAGCAGCCCCCGCAGGGATGACTCC.

Remarks on this clone: The genes and germline here are from mouse. The missing CDR3 end, 4 residues past where the read stops, is filled in from the germline J gene. This chain uses TRBV1 with TRBJ1-2; no clear D. V was trimmed by 4 bases and J by 0 bases, leaving 9 bases between them. CDR3 length equals 14 residues. CDR1 NSQYPW and CDR2 LRSPGD come from the germline V gene (reference sequence). CDR3 in amino acids: CTCSDRNANSDYTF. CDR3 DNA (partial): TGCACCTGCAGTGACAGAAATGCAAACTCC.

Turning to this clone: Genes and germline come from the mouse. Coverage ceases 4 residues before the CDR3 finishes, and the germline J gene fills in the end. The sample carries other DNA sequences with the same CDR3. The rearrangement joins TRBV13-1 to TRBJ2-5, with 10 bases that match TRBD2. Germline CDR1 and CDR2: NSHNY and SYGAGN. The CDR3 loop spans 15 amino acids. The CDR3 sequence is CASSGRLGGRDTQYF. CDR3 bases read: TGTGCCAGCAGTGGACGACTGGGGGGAAGGGAC.

Of note for this clone: Gene names are the mouse ones. The CDR3 extends 4 residues past the end of the read, so its final part is completed from the germline J gene. The gene calls are TRBV13-2 and TRBJ1-1; 7 nucleotides match TRBD1. The CDR3 runs 15 residues. Germline CDR1 NNHNN, CDR2 SYGAGS (reference sequence). The sequenced CDR3 bases are TGTGCCAGCGGTGATGACGGGACAGCATATACA. Its protein product is CASGDDGTAYT. The whole CDR3 region reads CASGDDGTAYTEVFF.

This clone was observed many times. Here the gene names and germline are mouse. The CDR3 goes on 4 residues after the read ends, and that part is filled in from the germline J gene. The chain carries TRBV13-3 and TRBJ2-2; 10 bases match TRBD2. Looked up from germline, CDR1 is NNHDY and CDR2 is SYVADS. J gave up 0 bases and V 5 bases, and 1 base lay outside the gene matches. The CDR3 totals 15 residues. CDR3 sequence reads: CASRDWGTNTGQLYF. CDR3 DNA (partial): TGTGCCAGCAGGGACTGGGGGACAAACACCGGG. The full variable domain, completed using reference TRBV13-3 and TRBJ2-2, is EAAVTQSPRSKVAVTGGKVTLSCHQTNNHDYMYWYRQDTGHGLRLIHYSYVADSTEKGDIPDGYKASRPSQENFSLILELASLSQTAVYFCASRDWGTNTGQLYFGEGSKLTVL.

As regards this clone: The genes are named according to mouse. The sequence runs out 4 residues before the end of the CDR3; the remainder is reconstructed from the germline J gene. The same CDR3 arises from other DNA sequences in this sample as well. This chain links TRBV1 with TRBJ2-5; 12 bases fit TRBD2. Germline V gene sequence: CDR1 NSQYPW, CDR2 LRSPGD (reference sequence). The length of the CDR3 is 16 residues. The V gene end was trimmed by 3 bases and the J gene end by 2 bases; junction bases not matched to a gene: 3. CDR3 protein: CTCSAGLGGGQDTQYF. The covered CDR3 bases are TGCACCTGCAGTGCGGGACTGGGGGGAGGCCAAGAC.

About this clone: Gene names follow the mouse nomenclature. The read finishes 3 residues shy of the CDR3 end, and the germline J gene is used to complete it. This rearrangement joins TRBV1 to TRBJ1-6; maybe TRBD1 (5 bases). TRBJ1-6 is filed as an ORF, its function uncertain. Germline V gene lookup returns CDR1 NSQYPW and CDR2 LRSPGD (reference sequence). The CDR3 has 17 amino acids. Between the trimmed V and J ends, which lost 0 bases and 4 bases, there was a span of 13 bases. The CDR3 protein is CTCSAERPRQYNSPLYF. The CDR3 bases that were read are TGCACCTGCAGTGCAGAACGCCCCCGACAGTATAATTCGCCC.

As regards this clone: The gene symbols are mouse symbols. The read halts 4 residues ahead of the CDR3 end, with the missing end drawn from the germline J gene. This specimen includes other DNA sequences encoding the same CDR3. The chain employs TRBV5 and TRBJ2-7; D unclear. V was shortened by 3 bases and J by 3 bases, with 9 bases between the two germline ends. This CDR3 region has 13 residues. Germline assignment: CDR1 LGHNA and CDR2 YNLKQL (reference sequence). The DNA read from the CDR3 is TGTGCCAGCAGCCAGGCAGGTCTCTAT. It encodes CASSQAGLY. The entire CDR3 sequence reads CASSQAGLYEQYF.

This clone has only a few counts. The listed genes are named as in mouse. Read sequence stops 4 residues before the CDR3 end, and the germline J gene provides the missing end. V usage is TRBV19 and J usage is TRBJ1-1; 7 bases are a match to TRBD1. V dropped 10 bases and J dropped 0; count of bases not matched to a gene: 6. Germline CDR1 and CDR2: FNHDT and SITEND (reference sequence). The CDR3 loop spans 13 amino acids. The DNA read from the CDR3 is TGTGCCGTAGGGACAGATGCAAACACA. It codes for CAVGTDANT. The CDR3 in full is CAVGTDANTEVFF.

This clone was seen a handful of times. The genes and germline here are from mouse. The read ends 4 residues early relative to the CDR3; the germline J gene fills the gap. The same CDR3 arises from other DNA sequences in this sample as well. The chain carries TRBV5 and TRBJ2-3; TRBD2 matches at 8 bases. CDR1 and CDR2 (germline): LGHNA, YNLKQL (reference sequence). Germline trimming cut 4 bases from V and 0 bases from J; bases unmatched to any gene: 3. This CDR3 has 15 residues. The CDR3 DNA, read in part, is TGTGCCAGCAGCCGACTGGGGACTAGTGCAGAA. This sequence encodes CASSRLGTSAE. The full CDR3 reads CASSRLGTSAETLYF.

This clone has just a few counts. Gene names are mouse gene names. With the read ending 3 residues before the CDR3 end, the germline J gene is used to fill in that end. V gene TRBV13-1 combines with J gene TRBJ1-6, with TRBD1 matching over 7 bases. TRBJ1-6 is designated an ORF whose function remains uncertain. V shed 1 base, J shed 9 bases, and the junction held 4 bases outside the gene matches. The germline V gene encodes CDR1 NSHNY and CDR2 SYGAGN. This CDR3 spans 14 amino acids. This chain's CDR3 is CASSDRQGASPLYF. CDR3 DNA (partial): TGTGCCAGCAGTGATCGACAGGGCGCTTCGCCC.

This clone was found a few times. The listed genes are named as in mouse. The read is 3 residues too short to cover the CDR3 end, so that end is filled in from the germline J gene. The chain carries TRBV13-1 and TRBJ1-6; TRBD1 matches at 10 bases. TRBJ1-6 is given ORF status, its function remaining uncertain. Germline CDR1 is NSHNY and CDR2 is SYGAGN. This CDR3 is 12 amino acids long. The CDR3 is CASRGQGGPLYF. Partial CDR3 DNA: TGTGCCAGCAGAGGACAGGGGGGACCC.

In regard to this clone: The germline and genes are mouse ones. The sequence runs out 4 residues before the end of the CDR3; the remainder is reconstructed from the germline J gene. The chain uses TRBV5 and TRBJ1-1; D not resolved. CDR1 is LGHNA and CDR2 is YNLKQL in the germline V gene (reference sequence). Trimming cost V 0 bases and J 1 base, with 9 bases left between them. The CDR3 covers 15 residues. CDR3: CASSQDSQKNTEVFF. Partial CDR3 DNA: TGTGCCAGCAGCCAAGATAGTCAGAAAAACACA.

For this clone: Mouse gene names and germline throughout. The CDR3 extends 3 residues past the end of the read, so its final part is completed from the germline J gene. Different DNA sequences within this sample yield the same CDR3. The chain joins TRBV19 to TRBJ1-6; D is uncertain. TRBJ1-6 is noted as an ORF with a role that remains uncertain. The CDR3 length is 14 residues. The V end lost 2 bases, the J end lost 2 bases, and 5 bases lay between the germline ends. The germline V gene encodes CDR1 FNHDT and CDR2 SITEND (reference sequence). The CDR3 here is CASSITAYNSPLYF. CDR3 DNA (partial): TGTGCCAGCAGTATTACAGCCTATAATTCGCCC.

In the case of this clone: The germline and genes are mouse ones. The read comes to an end 4 residues before the CDR3 does, leaving the germline J gene to fill in the end. This chain links TRBV19 with TRBJ2-2; 9 nucleotides agree with TRBD1. The CDR3 is made up of 15 amino acids. J gave up 3 bases and V 4 bases, and 4 bases lay outside the gene matches. Germline CDR1 FNHDT, CDR2 SITEND (reference sequence). CDR3 DNA (partial): TGTGCCAGCAGTGTAACAGGGGGCGACACCGGG. The encoded protein is CASSVTGGDTG. In full, the CDR3 reads CASSVTGGDTGQLYF.